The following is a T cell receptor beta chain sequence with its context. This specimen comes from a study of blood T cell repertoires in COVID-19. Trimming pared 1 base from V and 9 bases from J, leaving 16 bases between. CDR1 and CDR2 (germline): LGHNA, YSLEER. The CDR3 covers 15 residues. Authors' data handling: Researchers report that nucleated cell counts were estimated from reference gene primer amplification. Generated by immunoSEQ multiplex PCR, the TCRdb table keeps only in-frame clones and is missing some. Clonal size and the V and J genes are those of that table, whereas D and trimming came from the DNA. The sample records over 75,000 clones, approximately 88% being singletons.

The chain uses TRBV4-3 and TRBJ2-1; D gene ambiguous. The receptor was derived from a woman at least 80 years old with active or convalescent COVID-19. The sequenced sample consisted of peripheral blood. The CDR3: CASSQALFSGSEQFF. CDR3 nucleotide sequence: TGCGCCAGCAGCCAAGCTCTATTCTCTGGTTCTGAGCAGTTCTTC.